This T cell receptor (beta chain) was documented in a study of blood T cell repertoires in COVID-19. As for the study in general: In each case, the material was cDNA or gDNA derived from T cells, B-cell-depleted T cells, or PBMCs.

Profiled with immunoSEQ multiplex PCR; TCRdb holds only in-frame clones, not every one. The sample lists about 280,000 clones, 70% to 90% occurring once. This receptor was taken from a woman aged 25 to 45 who had recovered from COVID-19. The specimen was PBMCs or T cells enriched from blood (not recorded which).

CDR3 nucleotide sequence: TGTGCCAGCAGCCAAAACAGGGGCCACCAGCCCCAGCATTTT. Its protein is CASSQNRGHQPQHF. The chain uses TRBV3-1 (or the pseudogene TRBV3-2) and TRBJ1-5; 7 bases line up with TRBD1. The junction had 5 bases not matched to a gene; V was cut back by 2 bases and J by 7 bases. The CDR3 runs 14 residues. Per germline, CDR1 LGHDT and CDR2 YNNKEL (reference sequence).